This T cell receptor beta chain was recorded in a study of cytomegalovirus exposure and HLA in healthy donors. Findings and caveats of the study: Most TCR beta V segments were productive about 87% or about 30% of the time in an earlier analysis. The study had only CMV serostatus as immune exposure information.

Germline loops: CDR1 WSHSY, CDR2 SAAADI. This CDR3 comprises 13 residues. V gave up 6 bases and J gave up 3 bases, with 11 bases separating them. The primer mix had 60 Vbeta and 13 Jbeta primers. Methods used by the authors: Later work found around 72 million unique TCR beta chains, with roughly 11 million shared. Profiled with immunoSEQ multiplex PCR; TCRdb holds only in-frame clones, not every one. V, J and clone size are those of that table, while D and trimming were read from the DNA. The sample holds around 85,000 clones, about four fifths seen once. As to this clone: Antigen unknown.

The sample consisted of PBMCs. This receptor was identified in a man aged 50-59 years in good health and CMV-seropositive. This sequence joins TRBV10-2 and TRBJ1-2, with D perhaps TRBD1 (6 bases). The CDR3 spells CASSDRIDYGYTF. The CDR3 DNA sequence: TGCGCCAGCAGCGACAGGATAGACTATGGCTACACCTTC.